These 14 T cell receptor beta chains were all obtained from the same sample, sequenced in a study of human T cells and chemical hapten exposure. Sample time point: patch test 2, 6 weeks after DPC sensitization. The treatment was: therapeutic diphenylcyclopropenone sensitization with weekly scalp DPC. TCRdb fed the RACE reads into MiXCR, producing one record per CDR3 protein. There are nearly 95,000 distinct CDR3 sequences in the sample; 11% occur only once, and less than 2.5% lies in the top ten. Material: whole blood, obtained in connection with sensitization to the hapten diphenylcyclopropenone (DPC). These receptors were taken from a man aged 35 to 55 with alopecia areata. Some clones in this sample may be carry-over from other donors' samples.

The chain links TRBV7-3 to TRBJ2-3; no clear D gene. This CDR3 region has 13 residues. Germline lookup yields CDR1 SGHTA and CDR2 FQGTGA. Deletions cut 2 bases from V and 6 bases from J, with 9 bases between. The CDR3 region is CASSLAHGDTQYF. CDR3 in DNA: TGTGCCAGCAGCTTAGCCCATGGGGATACGCAGTATTTT. Based on the CDR3 plus reference TRBV7-3 and TRBJ2-3, the full variable domain is GAGVSQTPSNKVTEKGKYVELRCDPISGHTALYWYRQSLGQGPEFLIYFQGTGAADDSGLPNDRFFAVRPEGSVSTLKIQRTERGDSAVYLCASSLAHGDTQYFGPGTRLTVL.

The chain has TRBV19 and TRBJ2-6; D may match TRBD1 or TRBD2 (5 bases each). The CDR3 has 16 amino acids. V lost 1 base, J lost 1 base, and 8 bases lay in between. In germline, CDR1 is LNHDA, CDR2 SQIVND (reference sequence). CDR3 bases: TGTGCCAGTAGTATAGTTGGGGGATCTGGGGCCAACGTCCTGACTTTC. It is translated as CASSIVGGSGANVLTF.

This clonotype appeared a few times. This chain uses TRBV12-3 or TRBV12-4 with TRBJ1-5; D ambiguous. CDR3 size: 12 residues. V dropped 7 bases and J dropped 3 bases, with 7 bases sitting between them. The CDR3 protein is CASNIHNQPQHF. The CDR3 DNA reads TGTGCCAGCAACATCCACAATCAGCCCCAGCATTTT.

This clonotype has only a few counts. The chain recombines TRBV7-9 with TRBJ1-2; 8 bases agree with TRBD1. This CDR3 comprises 12 residues. With V trimmed by 3 bases and J by 8 bases, 2 bases remained unmatched. Germline lookup yields CDR1 SEHNR and CDR2 FQNEAQ (reference sequence). The CDR3 DNA sequence: TGTGCCAGCAGCTTCAGGGGGCTGGGCTACACCTTC. Protein product: CASSFRGLGYTF.

Details on this clonotype: A junction end diverges from the germline sequence, so it may reflect a read error. The V gene is TRBV3-1, the J gene TRBJ2-3, with D perhaps being TRBD1 or TRBD2 (5 bases each). Germline CDR1 reads LGHDT; CDR2 reads YNNKEL (reference sequence). The CDR3 extends over 21 amino acids. As DNA, the CDR3 is TGTGCCAGCGGCCAAGACTACCCTGCCGATCCCGTACAGGCAGTCACAGATACGCAGTATTTT. This codes for CASGQDYPADPVQAVTDTQYF.

This clonotype showed up just a few times. This chain uses TRBV14 with TRBJ2-6, with D uncertain. Germline V gene data show CDR1 as SGHDN and CDR2 as FVKESK. V was pared by 1 base and J by 0 bases, with 13 bases between. The CDR3 covers 18 residues. The CDR3, as DNA: TGTGCCAGCAGCCAAGGAATCGTCGGGTCCTCTGGGGCCAACGTCCTGACTTTC. Residues: CASSQGIVGSSGANVLTF.

This chain links TRBV7-2 with TRBJ1-2; weak D call: TRBD1 (5 bases). Germline V gene sequence: CDR1 SGHTA, CDR2 FQGNSA. The V end was cut by 8 bases, the J end by 2 bases, with 12 bases between. This CDR3 spans 13 amino acids. The CDR3 coding sequence is TGTGCCAGCGGGGAGGGACCGAACTATGGCTACACCTTC. Its translation is CASGEGPNYGYTF.

This clonotype was recorded at least ten times. This chain links TRBV6-5 with TRBJ1-6; maybe TRBD1 (5 bases). The ends were cut back, 2 bases at V and 7 bases at J, with 12 bases in the middle. The germline V gene encodes CDR1 MNHEY and CDR2 SVGAGI. The CDR3 has 15 amino acids. CDR3 in amino acids: CASSYSRDPNSPLHF. The CDR3, as DNA: TGTGCCAGCAGTTACAGTCGGGACCCCAATTCACCCCTCCACTTT.

The gene calls are TRBV6-1 and TRBJ1-4; no reliable D call. The CDR3 sequence is 14 residues long. Looked up from germline, CDR1 is MNHNS and CDR2 is SASEGT. Trimming removed 8 bases at V and 6 bases at J, with 16 bases between. CDR3 amino acids: CASAAADPDEKLFF. In nucleotides, the CDR3 is TGTGCCAGCGCCGCCGCGGATCCAGATGAAAAACTGTTTTTT.

This clonotype was detected ten times or more. The chain has TRBV29-1 and TRBJ1-1; D not resolved. V lost 6 bases, J lost 2 bases, and 7 bases lay in between. Germline V lookup: CDR1 SQVTM, CDR2 ANQGSEA. The CDR3 has 11 amino acids. CDR3 region: CSVGPNTEAFF. The CDR3 nucleotides read TGCAGCGTCGGACCTAACACTGAAGCTTTCTTT.

V and J are TRBV12-5 and TRBJ2-2; no reliable D call. The CDR3 totals 13 residues. Looked up from germline, CDR1 is LGHNT and CDR2 is FRNRAP. Trimming took off 9 bases at V and 0 bases at J, with 8 bases between the two ends. CDR3 coding DNA: TGTGCTAGCCGACCCGCGAACACCGGGGAGCTGTTTTTT. Amino acids: CASRPANTGELFF.

This clonotype came up a few times. CDR3 DNA sequence: TGCGCCAGCAGCTTGGATGGTGTTTCCTACAATGAGCAGTTCTTC. Protein product: CASSLDGVSYNEQFF. The chain couples TRBV5-1 to TRBJ2-1; D remains unclear. Trimming removed 0 bases from V and 1 base from J, with 8 bases in between. From germline, CDR1 is SGHRS and CDR2 YFSETQ. The CDR3 sequence is 15 residues long.

The chain has TRBV12-3 or TRBV12-4 and TRBJ2-1, with D hard to call. Trimming left V 6 bases short and J 7 bases short, with 13 bases between. CDR3 size: 13 residues. CDR3 coding DNA: TGTGCCAGCAGGAGTCTAGAAGGGAATGAGCAGTTCTTC. This codes for CASRSLEGNEQFF.

In its sample, this clonotype was seen many times. The chain joins TRBV10-3 to TRBJ2-3, with 9 bases matching TRBD1. Germline CDR1 reads ENHRY; CDR2 reads SYGVKD. After removal of 4 bases from V and 4 bases from J, the junction contained 3 bases not matched to a gene. The CDR3 loop spans 14 amino acids. In DNA, the CDR3 is TGTGCCATCAGTGCCGGGACAGGGTCAGATACGCAGTATTTT. Its translation is CAISAGTGSDTQYF.